This T cell receptor (beta chain) was observed in a study of blood T cell repertoires in COVID-19. At the level of the study: The origin of the acute and convalescent COVID-19 samples was the United States, Italy and Spain. T cells, B-cell-depleted T cells, or PBMCs supplied cDNA or gDNA.

The germline gives CDR1 MNHNY, CDR2 SVGAGI (reference sequence). V lost 4 bases to trimming and J lost 2 bases; unmatched junction nucleotides: 2. The CDR3 is made up of 15 amino acids. Original analysis: Estimates of nucleated cell counts were drawn from the amplification of reference gene primers. The method was immunoSEQ multiplex PCR; TCRdb's version includes in-frame clones alone and lacks a portion of them. V and J calls and clone size are those listed in that table; D and trimming were worked out from the DNA. The repertoire holds about 210,000 clones, with around three quarters as singletons.

The TCR was taken from a woman aged 70-85 years with acute or convalescent COVID-19. The sequencing input was peripheral blood. V is TRBV6-6 and J is TRBJ2-7, with TRBD2 matching over 13 bases. CDR3 protein: CASSLGLAGTYEQYF. DNA for the CDR3: TGTGCCAGCAGTTTGGGACTAGCGGGGACCTACGAGCAGTACTTC.